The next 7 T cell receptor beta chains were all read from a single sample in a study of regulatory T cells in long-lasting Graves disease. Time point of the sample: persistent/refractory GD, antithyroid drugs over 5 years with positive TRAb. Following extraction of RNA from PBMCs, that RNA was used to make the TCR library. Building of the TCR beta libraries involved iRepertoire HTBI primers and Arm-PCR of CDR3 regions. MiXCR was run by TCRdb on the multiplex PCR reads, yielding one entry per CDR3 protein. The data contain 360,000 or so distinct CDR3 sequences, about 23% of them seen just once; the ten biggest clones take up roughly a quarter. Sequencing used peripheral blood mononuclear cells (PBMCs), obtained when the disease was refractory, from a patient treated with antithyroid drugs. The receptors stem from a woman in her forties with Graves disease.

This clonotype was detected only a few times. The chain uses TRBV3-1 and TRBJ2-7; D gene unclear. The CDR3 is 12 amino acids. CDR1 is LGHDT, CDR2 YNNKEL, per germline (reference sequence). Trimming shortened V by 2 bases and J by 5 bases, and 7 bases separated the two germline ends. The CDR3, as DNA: TGTGCCAGCAGCCAACAAAGGGACGAGCAGTACTTC. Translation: CASSQQRDEQYF.

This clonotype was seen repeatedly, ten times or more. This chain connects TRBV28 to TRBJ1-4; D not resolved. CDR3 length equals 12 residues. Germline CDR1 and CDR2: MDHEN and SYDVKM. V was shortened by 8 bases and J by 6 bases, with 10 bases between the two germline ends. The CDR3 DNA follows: TGTGCCAGCTGTAGGGCGCATGAAAAACTGTTTTTT. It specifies CASCRAHEKLFF. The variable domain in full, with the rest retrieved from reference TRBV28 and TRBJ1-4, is DVKVTQSSRYLVKRTGEKVFLECVQDMDHENMFWYRQDPGLGLRLIYFSYDVKMKEKGDIPEGYSVSREKKERFSLILESASTNQTSMYLCASCRAHEKLFFGSGTQLSVL.

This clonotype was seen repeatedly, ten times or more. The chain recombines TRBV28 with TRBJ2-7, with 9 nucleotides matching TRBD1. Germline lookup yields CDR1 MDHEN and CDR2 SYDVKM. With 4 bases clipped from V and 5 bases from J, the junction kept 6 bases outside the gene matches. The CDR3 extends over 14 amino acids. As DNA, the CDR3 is TGTGCCAGCAGTTCACCGGGACAGGGTAACGAGCAGTACTTC. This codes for CASSSPGQGNEQYF. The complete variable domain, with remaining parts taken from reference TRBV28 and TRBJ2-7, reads DVKVTQSSRYLVKRTGEKVFLECVQDMDHENMFWYRQDPGLGLRLIYFSYDVKMKEKGDIPEGYSVSREKKERFSLILESASTNQTSMYLCASSSPGQGNEQYFGPGTRLTVT.

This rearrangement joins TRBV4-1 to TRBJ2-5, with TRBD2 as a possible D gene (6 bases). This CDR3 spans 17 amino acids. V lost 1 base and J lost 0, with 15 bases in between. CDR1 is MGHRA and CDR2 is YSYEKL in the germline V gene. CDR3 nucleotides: TGCGCCAGCAGCCAAGGAACGGCGGGGCTGAACCAAGAGACCCAGTACTTC. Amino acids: CASSQGTAGLNQETQYF.

The CDR3 coding sequence is TGTGCCAGCAGTTACTCTCGGGGGGCTCGACCCGGCGAGCAGTACTTC. Amino acid sequence: CASSYSRGARPGEQYF. V is TRBV6-2 or TRBV6-3 and J is TRBJ2-7; the D gene is possibly TRBD2 (7 bases). The V gene's germline CDR1 is MNHEY and CDR2 SVGEGT. The CDR3 extends over 16 amino acids. Trimming stripped 0 bases from V and 6 bases from J, with 18 bases between.

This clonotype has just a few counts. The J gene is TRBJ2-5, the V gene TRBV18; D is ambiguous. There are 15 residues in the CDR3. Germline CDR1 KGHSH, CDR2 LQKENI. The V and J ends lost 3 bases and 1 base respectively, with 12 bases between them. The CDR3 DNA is TGTGCCAGCTCACCGGGTTTGGGCAGCCAAGAGACCCAGTACTTC. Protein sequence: CASSPGLGSQETQYF.

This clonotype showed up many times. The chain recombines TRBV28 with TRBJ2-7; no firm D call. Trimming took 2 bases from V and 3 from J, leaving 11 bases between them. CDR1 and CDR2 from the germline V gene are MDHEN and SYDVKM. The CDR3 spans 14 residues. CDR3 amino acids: CASSLPRTGYEQYF. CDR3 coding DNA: TGTGCCAGCAGTTTACCCCGCACGGGCTACGAGCAGTACTTC.